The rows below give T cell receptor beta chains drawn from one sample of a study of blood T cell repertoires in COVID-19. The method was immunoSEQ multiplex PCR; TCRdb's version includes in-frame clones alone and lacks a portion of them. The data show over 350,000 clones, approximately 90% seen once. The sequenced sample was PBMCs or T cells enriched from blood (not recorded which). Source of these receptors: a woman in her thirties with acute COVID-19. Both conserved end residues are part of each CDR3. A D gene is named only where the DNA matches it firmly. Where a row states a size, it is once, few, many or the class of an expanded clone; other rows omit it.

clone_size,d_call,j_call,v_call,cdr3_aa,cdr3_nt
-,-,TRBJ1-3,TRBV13,CASSFGQLLQRSGNTIYF,TGTGCCAGCAGCTTTGGGCAGCTTCTACAAAGGTCTGGAAACACCATATATTTT
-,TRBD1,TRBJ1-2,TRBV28,CASSADRQGKKYGYTF,TGTGCCAGCAGCGCCGACCGACAGGGTAAAAAATATGGCTACACCTTC
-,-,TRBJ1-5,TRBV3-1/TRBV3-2,CASSQGQASSPQHF,TGTGCCAGCAGCCAAGGACAGGCTTCGTCGCCCCAGCATTTT
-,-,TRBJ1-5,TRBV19,CASSIVGGQTNQPQHF,TGTGCCAGTAGTATAGTTGGAGGACAGACCAATCAGCCCCAGCATTTT
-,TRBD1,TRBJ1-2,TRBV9,CASSIQGAYGYTF,TGTGCCAGCAGCATACAGGGGGCCTATGGCTACACCTTC
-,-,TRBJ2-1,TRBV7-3,CASSENSEQFF,TGTGCCAGCAGCGAAAATAGCGAGCAGTTCTTC
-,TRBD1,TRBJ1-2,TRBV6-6,CASRREGAGYTF,TGTGCCAGCAGGCGAGAGGGGGCTGGCTACACCTTC
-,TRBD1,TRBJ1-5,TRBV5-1,CASSPAGGWGQPQHF,TGCGCCAGCAGCCCCGCAGGGGGCTGGGGTCAGCCCCAGCATTTT
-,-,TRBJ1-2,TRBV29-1,CSVEAQYGYTF,TGCAGCGTTGAGGCTCAATATGGCTACACCTTC
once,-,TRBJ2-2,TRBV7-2,CASSLVASNAGELFF,TGTGCCAGCAGCTTAGTGGCTAGTAACGCCGGGGAGCTGTTTTTT
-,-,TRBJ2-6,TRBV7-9,CASSQNRDPSFSGANVLTF,TGTGCCAGCAGCCAGAACAGGGACCCATCTTTTTCTGGGGCCAACGTCCTGACTTTC
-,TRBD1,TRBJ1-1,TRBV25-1,CASSTRQGNTEAFF,TGTGCCAGCAGTACCCGACAGGGAAACACTGAAGCTTTCTTT
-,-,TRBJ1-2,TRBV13,CASSLVRGEGYGYTF,TGTGCCAGCAGCTTAGTACGGGGGGAGGGCTATGGCTACACCTTC
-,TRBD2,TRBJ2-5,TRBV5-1,CASSLGERGAGTQYF,TGCGCCAGCAGCTTGGGCGAGCGGGGGGCGGGGACCCAGTACTTC
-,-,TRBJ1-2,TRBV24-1,CATSDPTRGNYGYTF,TGTGCCACCAGTGATCCGACTCGCGGTAACTATGGCTACACCTTC
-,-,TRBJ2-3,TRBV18,CASSPRRETDTQYF,TGTGCCAGCTCACCAAGGCGGGAAACAGATACGCAGTATTTT
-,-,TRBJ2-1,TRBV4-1,CASSYREIDEQFF,TGCGCCAGCAGTTACCGGGAGATTGATGAGCAGTTCTTC
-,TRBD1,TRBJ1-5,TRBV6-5,CASSSAGGLGQPQHF,TGTGCCAGCAGTTCGGCAGGGGGCTTGGGTCAGCCCCAGCATTTT
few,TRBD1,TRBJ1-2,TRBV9,CASSVDGTGGTEEDGYTF,TGTGCCAGCAGCGTGGACGGGACAGGGGGCACGGAAGAGGATGGCTACACCTTC
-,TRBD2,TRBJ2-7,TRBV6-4,CASSVQSGGYEQYF,TGTGCCAGCAGTGTCCAAAGCGGGGGCTACGAGCAGTACTTC
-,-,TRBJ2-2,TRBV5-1,CASSLSGKDTGELFF,TGCGCCAGCAGCTTGAGCGGCAAGGACACCGGGGAGCTGTTTTTT
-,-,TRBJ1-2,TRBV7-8,CATADYSYTF,TGTGCCACCGCGGACTACAGCTACACCTTC
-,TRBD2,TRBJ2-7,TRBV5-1,CASSLEASGGISGSYEQYF,TGCGCCAGCAGCTTGGAGGCTAGCGGGGGGATCAGTGGATCCTACGAGCAGTACTTC
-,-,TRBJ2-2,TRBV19,CASRIQGTGWTGELFF,TGTGCCAGTAGGATTCAGGGAACAGGATGGACCGGGGAGCTGTTTTTT
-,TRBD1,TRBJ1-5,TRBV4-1,CASSQDVGTGVQPQHF,TGCGCCAGCAGCCAAGATGTCGGGACAGGGGTCCAGCCCCAGCATTTT
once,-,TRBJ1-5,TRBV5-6,CASSFAGSNQPQHF,TGTGCCAGCAGCTTTGCGGGTAGCAATCAGCCCCAGCATTTT
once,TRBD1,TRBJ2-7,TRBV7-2,CASSDIQGARYEQYF,TGTGCCAGCAGCGATATACAGGGGGCACGTTACGAGCAGTACTTC
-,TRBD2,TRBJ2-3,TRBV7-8,CASSLVPSGGAADTQYF,TGTGCCAGCAGCTTAGTGCCTAGCGGGGGGGCGGCAGATACGCAGTATTTT
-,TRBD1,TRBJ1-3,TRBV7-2,CASTLGQLSGNTIYF,TGTGCCAGCACCCTGGGACAGCTCTCTGGAAACACCATATATTTT
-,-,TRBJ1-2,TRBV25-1,CASSEWGSYGYTF,TGTGCCAGCAGTGAATGGGGCAGCTATGGCTACACCTTC
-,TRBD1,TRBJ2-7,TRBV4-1,CASSQEDRAHYEQYF,TGCGCCAGCAGCCAAGAGGACAGGGCGCACTACGAGCAGTACTTC
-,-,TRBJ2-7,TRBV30,CAWSSDSLGEQYF,TGTGCCTGGAGTTCGGACAGCCTTGGGGAGCAGTACTTC
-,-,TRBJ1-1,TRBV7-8,CASSLGSQSNTEAFF,TGTGCCAGCAGCTTAGGGTCTCAGTCGAACACTGAAGCTTTCTTT
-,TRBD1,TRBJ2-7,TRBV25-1,CASSGDRAYEQYF,TGTGCCAGCAGTGGTGACAGGGCGTACGAGCAGTACTTC
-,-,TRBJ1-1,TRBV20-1,CSARTDSEAFF,TGCAGTGCTAGAACCGACAGTGAAGCTTTCTTT
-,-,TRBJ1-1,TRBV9,CASSVVINTEAFF,TGTGCCAGCAGCGTAGTCATTAACACTGAAGCTTTCTTT
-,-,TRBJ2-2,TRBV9,CASSVVAGQGELFF,TGTGCCAGCAGCGTAGTCGCAGGACAGGGGGAGCTGTTTTTT
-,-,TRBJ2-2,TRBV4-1,CASSPPPGELFF,TGCGCCAGCAGCCCCCCTCCCGGGGAGCTGTTTTTT
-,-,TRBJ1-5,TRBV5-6,CASSFREVNQPQHF,TGTGCCAGCAGCTTCAGGGAAGTCAATCAGCCCCAGCATTTT
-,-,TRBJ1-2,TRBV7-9,CASSPGGGSYYGYTF,TGTGCCAGCAGCCCCGGGGGGGGGTCTTACTATGGCTACACCTTC
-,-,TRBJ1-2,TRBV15,CATSRDRTGNYGYTF,TGTGCCACCAGCAGAGATCGGACGGGAAACTATGGCTACACCTTC
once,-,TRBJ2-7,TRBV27,CASSLSGGRRRNF,TGTGCCAGCAGTTTATCTGGAGGCAGACGAAGGAACTTC
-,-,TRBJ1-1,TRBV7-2,CASSPEGGQNMAEAFF,TGTGCCAGCAGCCCGGAGGGGGGGCAGAATATGGCTGAAGCTTTCTTT
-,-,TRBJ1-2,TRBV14,CASSPRVAIDGYTF,TGTGCCAGCAGCCCCAGGGTAGCAATTGATGGCTACACCTTC
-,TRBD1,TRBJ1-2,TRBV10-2,CASSAGTGWNYGYTF,TGCGCCAGCAGTGCAGGGACAGGCTGGAACTATGGCTACACCTTC
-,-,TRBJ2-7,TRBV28,CASRHLQGTYEQYF,TGTGCCAGCAGACACCTTCAGGGGACCTACGAGCAGTACTTC
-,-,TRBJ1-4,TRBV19,CASSTGQGLGRLFF,TGTGCCAGTAGTACGGGACAAGGATTAGGCCGGCTGTTTTTT
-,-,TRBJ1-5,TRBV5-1,CASSLRGDQPQHF,TGCGCCAGCAGCTTAAGGGGTGATCAGCCCCAGCATTTT
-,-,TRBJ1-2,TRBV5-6,CASSLGGGTYGYTF,TGTGCCAGCAGCTTGGGTGGGGGGACCTATGGCTACACCTTC
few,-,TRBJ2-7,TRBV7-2,CASSLARVVYEQYF,TGTGCCAGCAGCCTGGCCAGGGTAGTTTACGAGCAGTACTTC
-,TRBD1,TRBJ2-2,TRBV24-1,CATSDGGQVGELFF,TGTGCCACCAGTGATGGAGGACAGGTCGGGGAGCTGTTTTTT
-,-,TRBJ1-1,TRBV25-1,CASSPRDQGMTEAFF,TGTGCCAGCAGTCCCAGGGATCAGGGGATGACTGAAGCTTTCTTT
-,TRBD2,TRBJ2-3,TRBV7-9,CASSFLTTSGALDTQYF,TGTGCCAGCAGCTTTCTGACGACTAGCGGGGCTCTAGATACGCAGTATTTT
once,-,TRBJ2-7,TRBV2,CASARGVSYEQYF,TGTGCCAGCGCGAGAGGTGTCTCCTACGAGCAGTACTTC
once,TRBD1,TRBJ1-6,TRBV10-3,CAISERTGFGSPLHF,TGTGCCATCAGTGAACGGACAGGGTTCGGTTCACCCCTCCACTTT